The T cell receptor beta chain under discussion was sequenced for a study of CD8+ T cells in alopecia areata. Background on the study: Tofacitinib continued for 6 to 18 months and was then withheld for 6 months. Severity in treated patients was scored by percentage of scalp area affected.

The study's findings and limits: In scalp, tofacitinib significantly decreased clonality and expanded CD8+ clones among the top 100.

This clone was recorded only once. What it recognizes is unknown. The treatment here: oral pan-JAK inhibitor, 5-10 mg twice daily. The germline V gene encodes CDR1 SGHDT and CDR2 YYEEEE. Trimming shortened V by 2 bases and J by 1 base, and 12 bases separated the two germline ends. The CDR3 spans 16 residues. RNA was isolated and reverse transcribed to cDNA, the sequencing template. Data came from immunoSEQ multiplex PCR; TCRdb stores just in-frame clones and leaves some out. The data contain some 190,000 clones, just under 65% of them singletons. The clonotype was recovered from a human donor with alopecia areata. The chain has TRBV5-6 and TRBJ2-2, with a possible D match to TRBD1 (6 bases). The material sequenced was CD4+ T cells sorted from blood, taken at approximately week 49, from a patient treated with tofacitinib. The CDR3 coding sequence is TGTGCCAGCAGCTTTAACAGGGTGAGGAACACCGGGGAGCTGTTTTTT. Protein: CASSFNRVRNTGELFF.